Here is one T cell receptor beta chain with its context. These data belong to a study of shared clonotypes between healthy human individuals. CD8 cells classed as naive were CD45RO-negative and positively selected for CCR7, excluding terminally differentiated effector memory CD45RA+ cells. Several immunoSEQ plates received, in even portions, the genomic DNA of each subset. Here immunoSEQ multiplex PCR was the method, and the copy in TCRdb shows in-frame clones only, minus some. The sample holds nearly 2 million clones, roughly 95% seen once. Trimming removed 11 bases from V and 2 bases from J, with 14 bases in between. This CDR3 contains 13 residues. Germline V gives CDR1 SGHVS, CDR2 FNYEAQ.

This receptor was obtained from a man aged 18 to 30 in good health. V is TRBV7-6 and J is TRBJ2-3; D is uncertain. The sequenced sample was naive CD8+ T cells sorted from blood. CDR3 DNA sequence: TGTGCCTCCCAGCGAGCTAACACAGATACGCAGTATTTT. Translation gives CASQRANTDTQYF.